This T cell receptor (beta chain) was recovered during a study of T cells expressing NK-cell markers. General study points: Whether the expanded NKG2C+ T cell clones recognized HCMV remained unclear. Of the CD8+ T cells in six donors, roughly 1.0-7.5% belonged to dominant NKG2C+ clonotypes.

As to this clonotype: Its target is unknown.

5'RACE template switching with UMIs produced the TCR beta cDNA. Reprocessing the 5' RACE reads, TCRdb reports a single entry for every CDR3 protein and omits DNA. The table lists about 150,000 distinct CDR3 sequences. The sequence was obtained from a woman in her forties or fifties in good health. Sequences were obtained from blood T cells: a sorted CD56 or NKG2C T cell subset, CD4+ or CD8+ T cells, or bulk PBMC T cells (not recorded which).

The CDR3 is CSARDMNSGRNEQFF. The rearrangement links TRBV20-1 to TRBJ2-1; without DNA, the TCRdb call of TRBD2 cannot be checked. This CDR3 has 15 amino acids. Germline CDR1 reads DFQATT; CDR2 reads SNEGSKA (reference sequence).